The clone carrying this T cell receptor beta chain occurred a few times. Antigen unknown. This sample is part of a study of post-analysis software for immune sequencing data. About the study: Relapsing-remitting, secondary progressive and progressive-relapsing multiple sclerosis courses were included. Study outcomes and limitations: Controls showed significantly higher normalized Chao1 diversity than did multiple sclerosis patients. Elevated frequency relative to controls characterized several TRBV segments in patients, TRBV5-6, TRBV5-1 and TRBV20-1 among them.

Per germline, CDR1 SQVTM and CDR2 ANQGSEA. Germline trimming cut 6 bases from V and 3 bases from J; bases unmatched to any gene: 6. The length of the CDR3 is 13 residues. Incorporated into the TCR beta cDNA libraries were unique molecular identifiers, which served to reduce PCR and sequencing biases. Once roughly 0.95 to 10 million T cells were used, roughly 500,000 cDNA molecules resulted. TCRdb analysed the PCR reads with MiXCR anew, one entry per CDR3 protein. The data hold about 820,000 distinct CDR3 sequences, with about 57% observed a single time. The receptor comes from a girl aged 5-17 years with multiple sclerosis. Sequencing input: blood. This chain joins TRBV29-1 and TRBJ1-2; 8 positions match TRBD1. The CDR3: CSVTDRADYGYTF. The CDR3 DNA reads TGCAGCGTGACGGACAGGGCCGACTATGGCTACACCTTC.